This is a list of T cell receptor beta chains from one sample in a study of preoperative IRX-2 immunotherapy in early breast cancer. Here immunoSEQ multiplex PCR was the method, and the copy in TCRdb shows in-frame clones only, minus some. Here the sample spans 5,000 to 7,000 clones, 55% to 65% being singletons. The starting material was tumor tissue, obtained before IRX-2 immunotherapy. The receptors come from a human donor with breast cancer. CDR3s include the opening cysteine and the closing phenylalanine or tryptophan. Fields, in order: clone size, D gene, V gene, J gene, CDR3 DNA, CDR3 protein. D genes are given only for firm matches. Only some rows state a clone size, as once, few, many or a class for expanded clones.

clone size: NA; D gene: TRBD2; V gene: TRBV15; J gene: TRBJ2-1; CDR3 DNA: TGTGCCACCAGCAGAGATCAAAGGTGGGAGGGCCTCTCCAATGAGCAGTTCTTC; CDR3 protein: CATSRDQRWEGLSNEQFF
clone size: few; D gene: NA; V gene: TRBV7-1; J gene: TRBJ1-1; CDR3 DNA: TGTGCCAGCTCCCGGAGGACAGATCAGAAAGCTTTCTTT; CDR3 protein: CASSRRTDQKAFF
clone size: NA; D gene: NA; V gene: TRBV6-8; J gene: TRBJ2-2; CDR3 DNA: TGTGCCTCCCAGGGACAAAACACCGGGGAGCTGTTTTTT; CDR3 protein: CASQGQNTGELFF
clone size: NA; D gene: TRBD2; V gene: TRBV10-2; J gene: TRBJ2-7; CDR3 DNA: TGCGCCAGCGGACTAGCGGGAGCTTACGAGCAGTACTTC; CDR3 protein: CASGLAGAYEQYF
clone size: NA; D gene: NA; V gene: TRBV19; J gene: TRBJ2-7; CDR3 DNA: TGTGCCAGTAGTTATACAGGGTCCTACGAGCAGTACTTC; CDR3 protein: CASSYTGSYEQYF
clone size: medium-sized; D gene: NA; V gene: TRBV6-8; J gene: TRBJ2-6; CDR3 DNA: TGTGCCAGCAGTTACTCGATTACAGGATCAGGTGGCAACGTCCTGACTTTC; CDR3 protein: CASSYSITGSGGNVLTF
clone size: NA; D gene: NA; V gene: TRBV7-4; J gene: TRBJ1-3; CDR3 DNA: TGTGCCAGCAGTGAAAACAGGGATCGAAACACCATATATTTT; CDR3 protein: CASSENRDRNTIYF
clone size: NA; D gene: NA; V gene: TRBV18; J gene: TRBJ2-1; CDR3 DNA: TGTGCCAGCTCAAGACGGAACAATGAGCAGTTCTTC; CDR3 protein: CASSRRNNEQFF
clone size: NA; D gene: NA; V gene: TRBV11-3; J gene: TRBJ2-3; CDR3 DNA: TGTGCCAGCAGCTTCTATTCAGGGCCCACAGATACGCAGTATTTT; CDR3 protein: CASSFYSGPTDTQYF
clone size: NA; D gene: NA; V gene: TRBV12-5; J gene: TRBJ2-5; CDR3 DNA: TGTGCCAGCAATCCCGGCGGCTATCAAGAGACCCAGTACTTC; CDR3 protein: CASNPGGYQETQYF